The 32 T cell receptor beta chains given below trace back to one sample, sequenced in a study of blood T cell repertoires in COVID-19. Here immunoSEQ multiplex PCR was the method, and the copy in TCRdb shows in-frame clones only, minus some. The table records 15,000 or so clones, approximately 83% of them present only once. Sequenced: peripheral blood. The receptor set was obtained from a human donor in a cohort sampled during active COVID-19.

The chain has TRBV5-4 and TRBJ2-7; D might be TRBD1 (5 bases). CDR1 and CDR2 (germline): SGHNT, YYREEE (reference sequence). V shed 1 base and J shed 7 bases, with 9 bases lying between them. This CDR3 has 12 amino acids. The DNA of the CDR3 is TGTGCCAGCAGCTTGAGGGGCCTGGAGCAGTACTTC. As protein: CASSLRGLEQYF.

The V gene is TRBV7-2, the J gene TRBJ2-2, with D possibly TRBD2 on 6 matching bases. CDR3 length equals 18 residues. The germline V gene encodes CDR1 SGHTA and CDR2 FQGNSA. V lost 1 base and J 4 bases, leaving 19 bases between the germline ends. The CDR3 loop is CASSLVSGIGGGTGELFF. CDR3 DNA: TGTGCCAGCAGCTTAGTTTCAGGGATTGGGGGAGGCACCGGGGAGCTGTTTTTT.

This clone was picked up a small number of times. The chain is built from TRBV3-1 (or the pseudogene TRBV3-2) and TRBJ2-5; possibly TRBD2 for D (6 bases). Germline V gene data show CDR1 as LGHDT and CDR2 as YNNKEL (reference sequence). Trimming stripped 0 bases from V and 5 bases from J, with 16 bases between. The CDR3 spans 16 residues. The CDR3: CASSQDRGSRGETQYF. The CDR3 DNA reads TGTGCCAGCAGCCAAGATCGTGGGTCCCGGGGGGAGACCCAGTACTTC.

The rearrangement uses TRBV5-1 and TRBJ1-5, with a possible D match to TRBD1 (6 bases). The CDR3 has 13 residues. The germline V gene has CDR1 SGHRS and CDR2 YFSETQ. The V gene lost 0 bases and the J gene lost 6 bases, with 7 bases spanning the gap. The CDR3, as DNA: TGCGCCAGCAGCTTGGACAGGGCTCAGCCCCAGCATTTT. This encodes CASSLDRAQPQHF.

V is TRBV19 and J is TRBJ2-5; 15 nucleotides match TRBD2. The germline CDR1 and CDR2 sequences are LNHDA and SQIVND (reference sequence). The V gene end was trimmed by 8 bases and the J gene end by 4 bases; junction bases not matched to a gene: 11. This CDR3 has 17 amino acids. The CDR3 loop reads CASQSLGLAGGRETQYF. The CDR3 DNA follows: TGTGCCAGTCAGTCACTCGGACTAGCGGGGGGGCGAGAGACCCAGTACTTC. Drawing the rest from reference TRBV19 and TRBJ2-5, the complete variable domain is DGGITQSPKYLFRKEGQNVTLSCEQNLNHDAMYWYRQDPGQGLRLIYYSQIVNDFQKGDIAEGYSVSREKKESFPLTVTSAQKNPTAFYLCASQSLGLAGGRETQYFGPGTRLLVL.

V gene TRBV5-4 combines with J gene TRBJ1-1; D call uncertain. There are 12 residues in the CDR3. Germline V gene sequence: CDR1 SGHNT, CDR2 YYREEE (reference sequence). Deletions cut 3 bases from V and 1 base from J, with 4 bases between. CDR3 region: CASSSKNTEAFF. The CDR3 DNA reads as TGTGCCAGCAGCTCTAAGAACACTGAAGCTTTCTTT.

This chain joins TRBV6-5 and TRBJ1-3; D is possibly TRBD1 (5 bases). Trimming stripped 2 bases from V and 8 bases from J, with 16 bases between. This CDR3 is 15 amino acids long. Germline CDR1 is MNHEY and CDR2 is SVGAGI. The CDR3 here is CASSYGGAAGDTIYF. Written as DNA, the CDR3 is TGTGCCAGCAGTTACGGTGGGGCGGCGGGGGACACCATATATTTT.

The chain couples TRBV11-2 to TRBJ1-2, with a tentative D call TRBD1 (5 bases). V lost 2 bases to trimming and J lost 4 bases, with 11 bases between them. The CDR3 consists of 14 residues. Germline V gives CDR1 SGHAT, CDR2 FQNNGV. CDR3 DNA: TGTGCCAGCAGCTTACCAGGGACTATCTATGGCTACACCTTC. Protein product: CASSLPGTIYGYTF.

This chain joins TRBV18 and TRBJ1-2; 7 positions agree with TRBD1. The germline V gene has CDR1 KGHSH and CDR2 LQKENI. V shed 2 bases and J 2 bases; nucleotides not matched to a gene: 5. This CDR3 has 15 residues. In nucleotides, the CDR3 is TGTGCCAGCTCACCAACGGGACAGTCCAACTATGGCTACACCTTC. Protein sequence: CASSPTGQSNYGYTF.

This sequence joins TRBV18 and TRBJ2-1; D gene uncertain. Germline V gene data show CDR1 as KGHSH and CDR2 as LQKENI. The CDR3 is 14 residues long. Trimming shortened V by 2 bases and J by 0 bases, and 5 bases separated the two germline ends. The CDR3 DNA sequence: TGTGCCAGCTCACCATATTACTCCTACAATGAGCAGTTCTTC. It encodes CASSPYYSYNEQFF.

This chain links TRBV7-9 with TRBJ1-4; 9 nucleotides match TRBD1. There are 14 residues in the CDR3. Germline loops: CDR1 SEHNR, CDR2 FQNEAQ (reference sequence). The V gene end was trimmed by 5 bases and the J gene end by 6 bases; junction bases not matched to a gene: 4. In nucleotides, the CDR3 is TGTGCCAGCAGCGTAAGGACAGGGGATGAAAAACTGTTTTTT. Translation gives CASSVRTGDEKLFF.

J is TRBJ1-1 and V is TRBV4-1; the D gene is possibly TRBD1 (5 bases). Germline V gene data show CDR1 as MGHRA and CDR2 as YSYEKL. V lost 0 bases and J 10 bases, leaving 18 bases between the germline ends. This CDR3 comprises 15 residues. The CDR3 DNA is TGCGCCAGCAGCCAAGACGTCGCAGGGCTTTTGTTAGCTTTCTTT. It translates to CASSQDVAGLLLAFF.

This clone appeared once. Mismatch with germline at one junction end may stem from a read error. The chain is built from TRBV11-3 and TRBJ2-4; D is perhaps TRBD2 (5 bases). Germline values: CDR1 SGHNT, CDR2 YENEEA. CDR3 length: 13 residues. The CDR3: CASSVEPEAIQYF. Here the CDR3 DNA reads TGTGCCAGCAGCGTAGAACCGGAGGCCATTCAGTACTTC.

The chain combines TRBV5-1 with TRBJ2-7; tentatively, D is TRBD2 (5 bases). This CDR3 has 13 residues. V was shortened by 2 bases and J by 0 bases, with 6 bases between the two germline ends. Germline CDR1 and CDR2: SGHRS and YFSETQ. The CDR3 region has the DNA TGCGCCAGCAGCTTAGAGGGCTCCTACGAGCAGTACTTC. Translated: CASSLEGSYEQYF.

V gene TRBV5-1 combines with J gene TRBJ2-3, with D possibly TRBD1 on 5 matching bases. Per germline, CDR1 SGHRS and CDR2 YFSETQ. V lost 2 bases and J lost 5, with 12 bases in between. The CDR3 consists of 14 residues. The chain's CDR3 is CASSFGPQGDTQYF. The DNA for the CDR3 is TGCGCCAGCAGCTTCGGGCCCCAGGGAGATACGCAGTATTTT.

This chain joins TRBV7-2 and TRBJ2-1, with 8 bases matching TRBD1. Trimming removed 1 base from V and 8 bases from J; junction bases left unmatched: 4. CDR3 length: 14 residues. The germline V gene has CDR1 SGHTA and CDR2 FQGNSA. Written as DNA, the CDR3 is TGTGCCAGCAGCTTAGGGACAGGGTTTCATGAGCAGTTCTTC. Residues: CASSLGTGFHEQFF.

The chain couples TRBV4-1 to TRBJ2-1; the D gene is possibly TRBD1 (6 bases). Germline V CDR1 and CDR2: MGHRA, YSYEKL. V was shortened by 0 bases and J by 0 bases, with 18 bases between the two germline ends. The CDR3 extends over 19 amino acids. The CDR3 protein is CASSQDADSYVSSYNEQFF. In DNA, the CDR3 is TGCGCCAGCAGCCAAGACGCGGACAGCTATGTTAGCTCCTACAATGAGCAGTTCTTC.

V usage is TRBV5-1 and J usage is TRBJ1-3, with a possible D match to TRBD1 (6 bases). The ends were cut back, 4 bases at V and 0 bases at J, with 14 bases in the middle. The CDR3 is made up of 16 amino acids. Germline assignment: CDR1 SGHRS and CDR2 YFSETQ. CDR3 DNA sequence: TGCGCCAGCAGCCCTTTTGGACAGAACTCTGGAAACACCATATATTTT. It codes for CASSPFGQNSGNTIYF.

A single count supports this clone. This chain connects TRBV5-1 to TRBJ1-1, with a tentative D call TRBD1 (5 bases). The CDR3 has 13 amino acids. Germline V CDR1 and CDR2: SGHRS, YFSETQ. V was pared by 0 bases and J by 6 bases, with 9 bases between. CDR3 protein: CASSLGRGAEAFF. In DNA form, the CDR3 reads TGCGCCAGCAGCTTGGGTAGGGGCGCTGAAGCTTTCTTT.

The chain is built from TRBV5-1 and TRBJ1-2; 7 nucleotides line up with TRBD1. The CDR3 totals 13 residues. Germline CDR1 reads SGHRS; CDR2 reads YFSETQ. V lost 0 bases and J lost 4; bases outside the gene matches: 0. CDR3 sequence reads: CASSLEGAYGYTF. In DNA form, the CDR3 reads TGCGCCAGCAGCTTGGAGGGGGCCTATGGCTACACCTTC.

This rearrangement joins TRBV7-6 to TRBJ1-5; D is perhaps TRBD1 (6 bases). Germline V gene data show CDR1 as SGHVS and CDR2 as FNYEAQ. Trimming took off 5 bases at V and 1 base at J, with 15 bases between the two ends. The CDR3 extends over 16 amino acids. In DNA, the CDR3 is TGTGCCAGCAGCCCGAGGGGGGGGGCCAGCAATCAGCCCCAGCATTTT. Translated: CASSPRGGASNQPQHF.

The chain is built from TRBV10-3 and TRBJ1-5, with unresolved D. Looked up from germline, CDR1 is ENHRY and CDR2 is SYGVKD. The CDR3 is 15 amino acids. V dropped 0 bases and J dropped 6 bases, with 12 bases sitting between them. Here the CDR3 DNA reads TGTGCCATCAGTGAGTCCTTCGAAGTCGGTCAGCCCCAGCATTTT. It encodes CAISESFEVGQPQHF.

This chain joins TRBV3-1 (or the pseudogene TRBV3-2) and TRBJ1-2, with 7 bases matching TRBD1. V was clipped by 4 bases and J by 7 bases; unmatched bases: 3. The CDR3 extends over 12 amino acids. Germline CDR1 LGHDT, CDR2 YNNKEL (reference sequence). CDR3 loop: CASSRYRGGYTF. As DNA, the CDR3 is TGTGCCAGCAGCCGATACAGGGGTGGCTACACCTTC.

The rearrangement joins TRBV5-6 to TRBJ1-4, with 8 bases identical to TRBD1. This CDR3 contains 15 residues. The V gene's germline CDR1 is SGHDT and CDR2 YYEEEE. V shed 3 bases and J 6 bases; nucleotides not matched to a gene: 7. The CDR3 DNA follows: TGTGCCAGCAGCTCCCCAGGGGGCTGGGATGAAAAACTGTTTTTT. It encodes CASSSPGGWDEKLFF. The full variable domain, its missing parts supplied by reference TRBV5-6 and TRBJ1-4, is DAGVTQSPTHLIKTRGQQVTLRCSPKSGHDTVSWYQQALGQGPQFIFQYYEEEERQRGNFPDRFSGHQFPNYSSELNVNALLLGDSALYLCASSSPGGWDEKLFFGSGTQLSVL.

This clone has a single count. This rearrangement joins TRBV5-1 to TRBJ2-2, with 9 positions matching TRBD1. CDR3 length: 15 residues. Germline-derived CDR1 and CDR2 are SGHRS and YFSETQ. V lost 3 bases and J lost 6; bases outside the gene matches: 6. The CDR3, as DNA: TGCGCCAGCAGCTCCGGGACAGGGTTGTCCGGGGAGCTGTTTTTT. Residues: CASSSGTGLSGELFF.

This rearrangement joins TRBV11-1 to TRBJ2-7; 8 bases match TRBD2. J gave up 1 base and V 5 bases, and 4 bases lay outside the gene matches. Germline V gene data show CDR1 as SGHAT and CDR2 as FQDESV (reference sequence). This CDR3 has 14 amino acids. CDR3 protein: CASSVSGGSYEQYF. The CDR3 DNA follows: TGTGCCAGCAGCGTAAGCGGGGGTTCCTACGAGCAGTACTTC.

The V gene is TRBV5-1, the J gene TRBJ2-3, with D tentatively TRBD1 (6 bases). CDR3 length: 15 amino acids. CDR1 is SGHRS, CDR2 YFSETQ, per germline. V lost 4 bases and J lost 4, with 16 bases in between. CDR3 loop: CASSTLGTSADTQYF. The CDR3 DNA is TGCGCCAGCAGCACACTAGGGACATCGGCAGATACGCAGTATTTT. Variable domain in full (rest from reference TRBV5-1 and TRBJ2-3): KAGVTQTPRYLIKTRGQQVTLSCSPISGHRSVSWYQQTPGQGLQFLFEYFSETQRNKGNFPGRFSGRQFSNSRSEMNVSTLELGDSALYLCASSTLGTSADTQYFGPGTRLTVL.

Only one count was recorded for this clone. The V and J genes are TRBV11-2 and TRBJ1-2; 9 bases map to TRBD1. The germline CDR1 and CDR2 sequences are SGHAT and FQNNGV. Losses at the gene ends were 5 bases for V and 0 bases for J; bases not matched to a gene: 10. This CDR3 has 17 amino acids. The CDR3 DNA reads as TGTGCCAGCAGCCCGGGACAGGGCCCTTTTTCTAACTATGGCTACACCTTC. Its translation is CASSPGQGPFSNYGYTF.

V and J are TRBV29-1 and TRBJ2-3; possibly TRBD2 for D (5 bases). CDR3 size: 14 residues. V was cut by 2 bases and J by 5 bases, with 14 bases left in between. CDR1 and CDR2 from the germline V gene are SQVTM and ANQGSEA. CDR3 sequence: CSVEPRGKIDTQYF. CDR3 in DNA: TGCAGCGTTGAACCCCGGGGAAAAATAGATACGCAGTATTTT.

The CDR3 here is CASNPEPAADTQYF. In nucleotides, the CDR3 is TGCGCCAGCAACCCCGAACCAGCGGCAGATACGCAGTATTTT. The chain combines TRBV5-1 with TRBJ2-3, with a weak D call TRBD2 (5 bases). The CDR3 loop spans 14 amino acids. Looked up from germline, CDR1 is SGHRS and CDR2 is YFSETQ. V lost 6 bases and J lost 4, with 15 bases in between.

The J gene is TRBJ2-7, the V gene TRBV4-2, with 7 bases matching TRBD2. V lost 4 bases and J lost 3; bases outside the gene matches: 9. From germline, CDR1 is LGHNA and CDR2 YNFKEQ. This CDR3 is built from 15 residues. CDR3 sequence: CASSPDGTNFYEQYF. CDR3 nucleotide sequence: TGTGCCAGCAGCCCGGACGGGACTAACTTCTACGAGCAGTACTTC.

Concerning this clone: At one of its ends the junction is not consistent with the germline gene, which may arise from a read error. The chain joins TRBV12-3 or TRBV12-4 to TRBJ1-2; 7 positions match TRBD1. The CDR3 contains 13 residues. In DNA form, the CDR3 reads TGTGCCAGCAGTGTCCGCGACAGGGTCGTGATCGCCTTC. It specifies CASSVRDRVVIAF.